This T cell receptor (beta chain) originates from a study of shared clonotypes between healthy human individuals. Study as a whole: Donors had three CD4 naive, three CD4 memory, two CD8 naive and one CD8 memory plate apiece.

Generated by immunoSEQ multiplex PCR, the TCRdb table keeps only in-frame clones and is missing some. The data contain about 1.1 million clones, 60% to 80% of them singletons. In this sample, this clone turned up a few times. What it recognizes is unknown. CDR1 is ENHRY, CDR2 SYGVKD, per germline. The trim removed 0 bases at V and 3 bases at J, leaving 3 bases unmatched. The CDR3 has 17 amino acids. Study observations and caveats: Among several donors, approximately 5% of naive CD4 clonotypes were found in common. Donors were few, which limited the genetic and exposure-history diversity represented.

The donor cohort consisted entirely of Caucasian adults residing in Nashville, Tennessee. The chain combines TRBV10-3 with TRBJ2-3; 13 bases line up with TRBD2. The sequenced sample consisted of memory CD4+ T cells from PBMCs. As for subset: CD45RA-negative fraction. The receptor's source is a man aged 18 to 35 in good health. Some clones in this sample may be carry-over from other donors' samples. Here the CDR3 DNA reads TGTGCCATCAGTGAGTCGAAGGGACTAGCGGGAACAGATACGCAGTATTTT. It encodes CAISESKGLAGTDTQYF.